The clone carrying this T cell receptor (beta chain) has more than one count but fewer than ten. What it binds is unknown. This record belongs to a study of T cell repertoires in cytomegalovirus infection. Study-wide background: Public TCR beta signature analysis indicated the presence of both CMV infection and matching HLA type. Study conclusions and caveats: Ex vivo responses were dominated by HLA-C-restricted CMV-specific TCR beta clonotypes. CMV carriers having the relevant HLA were flagged by cumulative public TCR beta family frequency.

TCRdb reanalysed the reads using MiXCR and keeps one entry per CDR3 protein. The profile shows roughly 500,000 distinct CDR3 sequences, around 10% of them singletons. Germline CDR1 and CDR2: SNHLY and FYNNEI. Between the trimmed V and J ends, which lost 3 bases and 3 bases, there was a span of 9 bases. The CDR3 spans 13 residues. The sequenced material came from PBMCs. The sequence came from a human donor in good health (CMV status not recorded). Some clones in this sample may be carry-over from other donors' samples. The V gene is TRBV2, the J gene TRBJ2-7; D perhaps matches TRBD2 (5 bases). The CDR3 protein is CASSDFAGYEQYF. The CDR3 DNA reads as TGTGCCAGCAGTGATTTCGCGGGCTACGAGCAGTACTTC.